The source of this TCR beta chain is a study of metastatic and nonmetastatic thyroid tumors. Study context: Samples came from malignant and benign thyroid patients, and repertoires were compared across blood and tumor or nodule tissue.

Prior to thyroid surgery, none of the patients had received any treatment. Many counts were recorded for this clone. The antigen is not known. Trimming took off 4 bases at V and 5 bases at J, with 9 bases between the two ends. This CDR3 is built from 13 residues. CDR1 is SGHVS, CDR2 FNYEAQ, per germline. Study-wide points: Versus benign nodules, malignant thyroid tumors reportedly had significantly higher TCR beta diversity, in blood and tumor.

Per the original methods: Clinicopathological groups of papillary thyroid cancer showed CDR3 differences that were used to build a distant-metastasis classifier. Through MiXCR, TCRdb re-clonotyped the PCR reads. The authors' filters were not applied to this entry. The data show about 27,000 clones, 15% seen once. This clonotype was obtained from a male donor with papillary thyroid cancer or a benign thyroid nodule (not recorded which). Some clones in this sample may be carry-over from other donors' samples. The sequencing sample was made of blood. The chain has TRBV7-6 and TRBJ2-1; perhaps TRBD2 as D (5 bases). Here the CDR3 DNA reads TGTGCCAGCAGCTCGGGGATCGACAATGAGCAGTTCTTC. This codes for CASSSGIDNEQFF.